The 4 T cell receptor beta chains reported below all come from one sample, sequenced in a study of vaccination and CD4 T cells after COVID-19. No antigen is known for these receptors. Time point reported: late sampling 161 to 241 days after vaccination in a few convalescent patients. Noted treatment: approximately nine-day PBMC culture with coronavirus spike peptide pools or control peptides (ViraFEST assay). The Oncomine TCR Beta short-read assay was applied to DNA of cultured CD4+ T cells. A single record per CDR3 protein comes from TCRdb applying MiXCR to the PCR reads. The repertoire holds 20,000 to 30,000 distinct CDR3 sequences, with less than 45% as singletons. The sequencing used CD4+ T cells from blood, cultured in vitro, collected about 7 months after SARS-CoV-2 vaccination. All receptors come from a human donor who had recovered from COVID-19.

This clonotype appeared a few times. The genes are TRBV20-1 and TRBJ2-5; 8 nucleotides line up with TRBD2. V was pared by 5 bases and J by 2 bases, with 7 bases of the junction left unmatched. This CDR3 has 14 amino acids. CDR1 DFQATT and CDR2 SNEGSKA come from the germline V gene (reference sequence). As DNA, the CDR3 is TGCAGTGCTCGAGGACTAGCCCCTCAAGAGACCCAGTACTTC. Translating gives CSARGLAPQETQYF.

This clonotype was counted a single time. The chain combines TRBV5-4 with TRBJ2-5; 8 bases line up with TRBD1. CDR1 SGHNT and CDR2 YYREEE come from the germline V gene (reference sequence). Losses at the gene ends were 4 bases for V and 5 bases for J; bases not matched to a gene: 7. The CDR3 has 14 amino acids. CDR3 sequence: CASSIGQGVETQYF. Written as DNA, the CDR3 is TGTGCCAGCAGCATTGGACAGGGCGTGGAGACCCAGTACTTC. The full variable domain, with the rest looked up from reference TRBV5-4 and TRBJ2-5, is ETGVTQSPTHLIKTRGQQVTLRCSSQSGHNTVSWYQQALGQGPQFIFQYYREEENGRGNFPPRFSGLQFPNYSSELNVNALELDDSALYLCASSIGQGVETQYFGPGTRLLVL.

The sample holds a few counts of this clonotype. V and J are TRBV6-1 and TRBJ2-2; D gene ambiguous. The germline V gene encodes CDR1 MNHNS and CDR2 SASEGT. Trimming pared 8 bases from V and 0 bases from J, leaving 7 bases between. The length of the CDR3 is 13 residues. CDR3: CASGAANTGELFF. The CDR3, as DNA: TGTGCCAGCGGAGCTGCGAACACCGGGGAGCTGTTTTTT.

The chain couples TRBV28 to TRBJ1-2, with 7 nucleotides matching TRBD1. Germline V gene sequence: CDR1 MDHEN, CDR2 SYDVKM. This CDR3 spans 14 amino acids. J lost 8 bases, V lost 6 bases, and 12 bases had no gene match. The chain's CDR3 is CASRVGGGLRGYTF. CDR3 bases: TGTGCCAGCAGGGTAGGAGGGGGCCTCAGAGGCTACACCTTC.